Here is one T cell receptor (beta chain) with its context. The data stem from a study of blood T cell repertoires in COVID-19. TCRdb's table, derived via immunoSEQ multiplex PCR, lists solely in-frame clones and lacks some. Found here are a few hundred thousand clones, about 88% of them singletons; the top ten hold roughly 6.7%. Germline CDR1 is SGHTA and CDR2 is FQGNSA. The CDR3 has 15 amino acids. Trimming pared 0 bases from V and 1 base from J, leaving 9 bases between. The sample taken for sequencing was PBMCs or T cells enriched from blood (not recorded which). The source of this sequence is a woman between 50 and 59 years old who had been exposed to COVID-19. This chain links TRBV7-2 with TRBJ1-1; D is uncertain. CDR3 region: CASSLATAGNTEAFF. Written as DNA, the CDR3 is TGTGCCAGCAGCTTAGCGACGGCGGGGAACACTGAAGCTTTCTTT.